The 10 T cell receptor beta chains below all came from one sample that was sequenced in a study of patients and donors after allogeneic stem cell transplantation. MiXCR was run by TCRdb on the RT-PCR reads, yielding one entry per CDR3 protein. The data show about 89,000 distinct CDR3 sequences, roughly 43% seen once. Sequenced: blood, either unsorted or a sorted T cell fraction (not recorded which). The receptors derive from a human donor who was either an allogeneic HSCT recipient or a stem cell or donor lymphocyte infusion donor (not recorded which). It is not recorded whose cells these are; they may come from a transplant donor.

The genes are TRBV6-6 and TRBJ1-2; no clear D. The germline V gene has CDR1 MNHNY and CDR2 SVGAGI (reference sequence). This CDR3 has 14 residues. The germline V and J ends were trimmed by 5 bases and 4 bases, with 14 bases remaining between them. In DNA form, the CDR3 reads TGTGCCAGCAGTACTCCGACGCCATTCTATGGCTACACCTTC. It codes for CASSTPTPFYGYTF.

The chain employs TRBV27 and TRBJ1-1; unclear D gene. CDR1 and CDR2 (germline): MNHEY, SMNVEV (reference sequence). Deletions cut 6 bases from V and 0 bases from J, with 14 bases between. The CDR3 is made up of 15 amino acids. The CDR3 nucleotides are TGTGCCAGCAGCCCAACCCCCCGGCTGAACACTGAAGCTTTCTTT. Protein product: CASSPTPRLNTEAFF.

This clonotype showed up just a few times. The chain carries TRBV6-2 or TRBV6-3 and TRBJ1-2; the match to TRBD1 covers 7 bases. CDR1 is MNHEY, CDR2 SVGEGT, per germline. The junction had 2 bases not matched to a gene; V was cut back by 7 bases and J by 6 bases. The CDR3 extends over 11 amino acids. The CDR3 DNA follows: TGTGCCAGCACACAGGGGCATGGCTACACCTTC. Protein product: CASTQGHGYTF.

This clonotype was detected a few times. This chain uses TRBV7-9 with TRBJ1-5, with TRBD1 matching over 9 bases. This CDR3 has 16 amino acids. CDR1 and CDR2 (germline): SEHNR, FQNEAQ (reference sequence). J gave up 7 bases and V 5 bases, and 12 bases lay outside the gene matches. The CDR3, as DNA: TGTGCCAGCAGCCAATCAGACTACAGGGGGCAACAGCCCCAGCATTTT. It is translated as CASSQSDYRGQQPQHF. Filled out from reference TRBV7-9 and TRBJ1-5, the complete variable domain reads DTGVSQNPRHKITKRGQNVTFRCDPISEHNRLYWYRQTLGQGPEFLTYFQNEAQLEKSRLLSDRFSAERPKGSFSTLEIQRTEQGDSAMYLCASSQSDYRGQQPQHFGDGTRLSIL.

The chain employs TRBV21-1 and TRBJ1-3. TRBV21-1 is assigned pseudogene status. There are 15 residues in the CDR3. CDR3 bases: TGTGCCAGCAGCAATTGGGTGACCTCTGGAAACACCATATATTTT. It translates to CASSNWVTSGNTIYF.

The chain joins TRBV28 to TRBJ2-5; D gene ambiguous. The CDR3 is 13 amino acids. Germline values: CDR1 MDHEN, CDR2 SYDVKM. V gave up 5 bases and J gave up 12 bases, with 19 bases separating them. The CDR3 here is CASSLGSRVAKYF. Written as DNA, the CDR3 is TGTGCCAGCAGTCTCGGGTCTCGGGTAGCAAAGTACTTC.

The gene calls are TRBV28 and TRBJ2-3; D call uncertain. V lost 1 base and J 2 bases, leaving 10 bases between the germline ends. The CDR3 covers 15 residues. Germline V gene lookup returns CDR1 MDHEN and CDR2 SYDVKM. This chain's CDR3 is CASSLSKPYTDTQYF. CDR3 in DNA: TGTGCCAGCAGTTTATCCAAGCCCTACACAGATACGCAGTATTTT. Looking up the rest from reference TRBV28 and TRBJ2-3 gives the full variable domain: DVKVTQSSRYLVKRTGEKVFLECVQDMDHENMFWYRQDPGLGLRLIYFSYDVKMKEKGDIPEGYSVSREKKERFSLILESASTNQTSMYLCASSLSKPYTDTQYFGPGTRLTVL.

J is TRBJ2-1 and V is TRBV29-1; D gene ambiguous. Per the germline V gene, CDR1 is SQVTM and CDR2 is ANQGSEA. This CDR3 is 13 amino acids long. Trimming cost V 5 bases and J 6 bases, with 14 bases left between them. CDR3 protein: CSVMPGEFNEQFF. CDR3 nucleotides: TGCAGCGTTATGCCCGGCGAGTTCAATGAGCAGTTCTTC.

The chain is built from TRBV28 and TRBJ1-1; D is possibly TRBD1 (6 bases). The CDR3 is made up of 13 amino acids. The V gene's germline CDR1 is MDHEN and CDR2 SYDVKM. The V and J ends lost 6 bases and 4 bases respectively, with 12 bases between them. The CDR3, as DNA: TGTGCCAGCAGACAGGGTGGGCGCACTGAAGCTTTCTTT. It codes for CASRQGGRTEAFF.

The chain combines TRBV29-1 with TRBJ1-3; D remains ambiguous. Germline values: CDR1 SQVTM, CDR2 ANQGSEA. CDR3 length: 14 amino acids. The V end lost 5 bases, the J end lost 0 bases, and 11 bases lay between the germline ends. The CDR3 nucleotides are TGCAGCGTTAGAGGCGCCTACTCTGGAAACACCATATATTTT. Translating gives CSVRGAYSGNTIYF.